The rows below give T cell receptor beta chains drawn from one sample of a study of cytomegalovirus exposure and HLA in healthy donors. The repertoire was sequenced with immunoSEQ multiplex PCR; TCRdb's copy has only in-frame clones and lacks some. The sample carries around 190,000 clones, 79% recorded once. Material for sequencing was PBMCs. These receptor sequences come from a woman in her thirties or forties in good health and CMV-seronegative. The CDR3 runs from the conserved cysteine through the conserved F or W. Each record gives: V gene, D gene, clone size, J gene, CDR3 DNA, CDR3 protein. D genes are given only for firm matches. The size entry is marked missing in some rows and otherwise reads once, few, many or a size class.

TRBV5-6	TRBD1	few	TRBJ1-4	TGTGCCAGCAGCTTCGGACAGGGAGGCCCTGAAAAACTGTTTTTT	CASSFGQGGPEKLFF
TRBV18	.	.	TRBJ2-7	TGTGCCAGCTCACCAGAAGCGGGACAACGGACGGAGCAGTACTTC	CASSPEAGQRTEQYF
TRBV6-1	.	.	TRBJ2-7	TGTGCCAGCAGTGATAGGGGTCCTGGGCAGCAGTACTTC	CASSDRGPGQQYF
TRBV28	TRBD2	.	TRBJ2-1	TGTGCCAGCAACCCGACTAGCGGGCCCGACTACAATGAGCAGTTCTTC	CASNPTSGPDYNEQFF
TRBV18	TRBD1	.	TRBJ1-4	TGTGCCAGCTCACCAGTGAACAGGGGTGAAAAACTGTTTTTT	CASSPVNRGEKLFF
TRBV7-8	TRBD1	once	TRBJ2-7	TGTGCCAGCAGCTTTGTCCCCCCGGGACAGGGAAACGAGCAGTACTTC	CASSFVPPGQGNEQYF
TRBV2	.	once	TRBJ2-1	TGTGCCAGCAGTGAATTGGGACTCGAGCAGTTCTTC	CASSELGLEQFF
TRBV2	.	.	TRBJ2-7	TGTGCCAGCAGTAGGGACTTTTCCTACGAGCAGTACTTC	CASSRDFSYEQYF
TRBV27	TRBD2	.	TRBJ2-2	TGTGCCAGCACTCGGGCTAGCGGGAGGTCAGGGGTCGGGGAGCTGTTTTTT	CASTRASGRSGVGELFF
TRBV25-1	.	many	TRBJ1-5	TGTGCCAGCACAACACCTTATTACAATCAGCCCCAGCATTTT	CASTTPYYNQPQHF
TRBV5-4	.	.	TRBJ1-1	TGTGCCAGCAGCTCGGTGCGCGAGGGTGAAGCTTTCTTT	CASSSVREGEAFF
TRBV5-6	TRBD1	.	TRBJ2-5	TGTGCCAGCAGCTTGTACAGGGGGTCGGGGCAGTACTTC	CASSLYRGSGQYF
TRBV14	.	.	TRBJ2-7	TGTGCCAGCAGCGCAGGGATGTACGAGCAGTACTTC	CASSAGMYEQYF
TRBV25-1	TRBD1	.	TRBJ2-7	TGTGCCAGCCGATCGACAGGGGGCGAGCAGTACTTC	CASRSTGGEQYF
TRBV25-1	TRBD1	.	TRBJ1-1	TGTGCCAGCACCGACAGGGGGGTATGTTCGGCTTTCTTT	CASTDRGVCSAFF
TRBV20-1	.	once	TRBJ1-4	TGCAGTGCTAGAGCGGAAAAACTGTTTTTT	CSARAEKLFF
TRBV6-5	.	once	TRBJ1-2	TGTGCCAGCAGCTCCCTTACGCGTGGCTACACCTTC	CASSSLTRGYTF
TRBV6-6	.	.	TRBJ1-4	TGTGCCAGCAAGCCCAGCCGAGGGAGGTTTAATGAAAAACTGTTTTTT	CASKPSRGRFNEKLFF
TRBV10-3	.	.	TRBJ1-1	TGTGCCATCAAGTCCCTTGGCAGCGGGAACACTGAAGCTTTCTTT	CAIKSLGSGNTEAFF
TRBV5-6	.	.	TRBJ1-5	TGTGCCAGCAGCTTGGGGGGGCAGATGGGCAATCAGCCCCAGCATTTT	CASSLGGQMGNQPQHF
TRBV5-1	TRBD2	few	TRBJ2-3	TGCGCCAGCAGCTCGGCCTTAGCGGGAACCACAGATACGCAGTATTTT	CASSSALAGTTDTQYF
TRBV5-1	TRBD2	.	TRBJ2-2	TGCGCCAGCAGCTTTGGACTAGCGGGGATCTCCACCGGGGAGCTGTTTTTT	CASSFGLAGISTGELFF
TRBV11-1	TRBD1	.	TRBJ2-7	TGTGCCAGCAGCTTAGGGCAGGGGGTACGCGAGCAGTACTTC	CASSLGQGVREQYF
TRBV5-6	.	.	TRBJ1-2	TGTGCCAGCAGCTTGGCCGGTCAGAACTATGGCTCCACCTTC	CASSLAGQNYGSTF
TRBV5-1	TRBD1	.	TRBJ1-5	TGCGCCAGCAGCTGGGACAGCCCGGTGCTTCGGAATCAGCCCCAGCATTTT	CASSWDSPVLRNQPQHF
TRBV29-1	TRBD2	.	TRBJ2-3	TGCAGCCTTTCGGTGACCGGCGGGAGTAGCACAGATACGCAGTATTTT	CSLSVTGGSSTDTQYF
TRBV7-9	.	.	TRBJ2-3	TGTGCCAGCAGCTTAGTCATCGGGGTCTCCACAGATACGCAGTATTTT	CASSLVIGVSTDTQYF
TRBV7-2	TRBD2	.	TRBJ2-7	TGTGCCAGCAGCTTGACTAGCGGGATGTACGAGCAGTACTTC	CASSLTSGMYEQYF
TRBV6-6	TRBD1	once	TRBJ1-4	TGTGCCAGCAGTCGAAAGACAGGGGGGGATCGTGAAAAACTGTTTTTT	CASSRKTGGDREKLFF
TRBV12-5	.	.	TRBJ1-4	TGTGCTAGTGGTTTGGGGCGGAGCCCTAATGAAAAACTGTTTTTT	CASGLGRSPNEKLFF